A single sample gave rise to the 21 T cell receptor beta chains below, sequenced in a study of OX40 agonist ivuxolimab in advanced cancers. Using immunoSEQ multiplex PCR, the repertoire was profiled, and TCRdb retains in-frame clones only, with some absent. The sample lists roughly 30,000 clones, more than 90% occurring once. Sequenced material: CD4+ or CD8+ T cells sorted from blood, taken in a trial of the OX40 agonist ivuxolimab. The receptors were sampled from an adult with an advanced solid tumor such as melanoma, head and neck, liver or kidney cancer.

V usage is TRBV7-6 and J usage is TRBJ2-5; D perhaps matches TRBD2 (6 bases). Germline V gene lookup returns CDR1 SGHVS and CDR2 FNYEAQ. The CDR3 is made up of 16 amino acids. Trimming took 1 base from V and 5 from J, leaving 17 bases between them. CDR3 DNA sequence: TGTGCCAGCAGCTTAGGAATAGGACCCGCGGGGGAGACCCAGTACTTC. It is translated as CASSLGIGPAGETQYF.

V gene TRBV10-3 combines with J gene TRBJ2-5, with 8 positions matching TRBD1. The J call may be faulty, since TRBJ2-7 better matches the DNA end. From germline, CDR1 is ENHRY and CDR2 SYGVKD. CDR3 length equals 18 residues. CDR3 sequence (DNA): TGTGCCATCAGTGAGTCGATGGAATTGGACAGGGTCCCCTACGAGCAGTACTTC. It is translated as CAISESMELDRVPYEQYF.

Of note for this clone: This sample includes further DNA sequences coding for the same CDR3. V gene TRBV27 combines with J gene TRBJ1-5; the D is unclear. In germline, CDR1 is MNHEY, CDR2 SMNVEV (reference sequence). The CDR3 sequence is 14 residues long. V was cut by 3 bases and J by 2 bases, with 8 bases left in between. The CDR3 bases are TGTGCCAGCAGTTTGCTGGGAGGCAATCAGCCCCAGCATTTT. Amino acid sequence: CASSLLGGNQPQHF.

The CDR3 DNA follows: TGTGCCAGCAGTCCAGGAGAATACGAGCAGTACTTC. Amino acid sequence: CASSPGEYEQYF. This rearrangement joins TRBV28 to TRBJ2-7; D gene unclear. CDR1 is MDHEN and CDR2 is SYDVKM in the germline V gene. This CDR3 contains 12 residues. V was trimmed by 5 bases and J by 4 bases, leaving 9 bases between them.

V usage is TRBV19 and J usage is TRBJ2-6; 7 bases are a match to TRBD1. Germline-derived CDR1 and CDR2 are LNHDA and SQIVND (reference sequence). The CDR3 sequence is 15 residues long. Trimming at V came to 7 bases and at J to 2 bases, leaving 5 bases not matched to a gene. Here the CDR3 DNA reads TGTGCCAGTACCCCAACAGGGGCTGGGGCCAACGTCCTGACTTTC. Encoded protein: CASTPTGAGANVLTF.

This chain links TRBV19 with TRBJ1-5; no definite D call. Germline V gene data show CDR1 as LNHDA and CDR2 as SQIVND (reference sequence). The V end lost 3 bases, the J end lost 6 bases, and 12 bases lay between the germline ends. The CDR3 extends over 14 amino acids. The CDR3 region has the DNA TGTGCCAGTAGTATTGGGCAGGTAATTCAGCCCCAGCATTTT. It encodes CASSIGQVIQPQHF. Full variable domain (rest looked up from reference TRBV19 and TRBJ1-5): DGGITQSPKYLFRKEGQNVTLSCEQNLNHDAMYWYRQDPGQGLRLIYYSQIVNDFQKGDIAEGYSVSREKKESFPLTVTSAQKNPTAFYLCASSIGQVIQPQHFGDGTRLSIL.

For the CDR3, the DNA is TGCAGCGCCCGACCCGACAGGGGCACCATATATTTT. As protein: CSARPDRGTIYF. This chain connects TRBV29-1 to TRBJ1-3, with TRBD1 identical over 8 bases. Germline trimming cut 7 bases from V and 9 bases from J; bases unmatched to any gene: 8. The germline CDR1 and CDR2 sequences are SQVTM and ANQGSEA. This CDR3 spans 12 amino acids.

In DNA form, the CDR3 reads TGTGCCAGCAGCTCCCCGGGGGGTGAGCAGTTCTTC. This codes for CASSSPGGEQFF. This chain joins TRBV7-6 and TRBJ2-1; 7 bases are a match to TRBD2. Germline assignment: CDR1 SGHVS and CDR2 FNYEAQ. The length of the CDR3 is 12 residues. V dropped 4 bases and J dropped 9; count of bases not matched to a gene: 3. Full variable domain (remainder filled in from reference TRBV7-6 and TRBJ2-1): GAGVSQSPRYKVTKRGQDVALRCDPISGHVSLYWYRQALGQGPEFLTYFNYEAQQDKSGLPNDRFSAERPEGSISTLTIQRTEQRDSAMYRCASSSPGGEQFFGPGTRLTVL.

This chain joins TRBV9 and TRBJ2-3, with 8 bases matching TRBD2. Germline CDR1 is SGDLS and CDR2 is YYNGEE. The length of the CDR3 is 15 residues. With 1 base clipped from V and 4 bases from J, the junction kept 5 bases outside the gene matches. DNA for the CDR3: TGTGCCAGCAGCGTAATTGAGCGGGGGTCAGATACGCAGTATTTT. This encodes CASSVIERGSDTQYF.

The chain has TRBV7-6 and TRBJ2-7; D remains unclear. The CDR3 totals 15 residues. V dropped 1 base and J dropped 9 bases, with 19 bases sitting between them. Germline CDR1 and CDR2: SGHVS and FNYEAQ. The CDR3 protein is CASSLEIKGLSTQYF. CDR3 nucleotides: TGTGCCAGCAGCTTAGAAATAAAGGGTCTTTCGACGCAGTACTTC.

CDR3 nucleotide sequence: TGTGCCAGCAGCTTAGTCCCCATGACCCGGTTTCAAGAAAAACTGTTTTTT. This sequence encodes CASSLVPMTRFQEKLFF. This chain uses TRBV7-9 with TRBJ1-4; no clear D gene. The CDR3 has 17 residues. V lost 1 base and J 8 bases, leaving 20 bases between the germline ends. Per the germline V gene, CDR1 is SEHNR and CDR2 is FQNEAQ (reference sequence).

This chain links TRBV29-1 with TRBJ2-7; 7 bases map to TRBD1. This CDR3 comprises 14 residues. With 4 bases clipped from V and 1 base from J, the junction kept 7 bases outside the gene matches. Germline CDR1 SQVTM, CDR2 ANQGSEA. The DNA of the CDR3 is TGCAGCGTTGCCGGGACAGAAATTTCCTACGAGCAGTACTTC. It encodes CSVAGTEISYEQYF.

The chain combines TRBV5-1 with TRBJ1-5, with TRBD1 as a possible D gene (6 bases). V was shortened by 4 bases and J by 2 bases, with 16 bases between the two germline ends. The CDR3 contains 16 residues. The V gene's germline CDR1 is SGHRS and CDR2 YFSETQ. CDR3 region: CASSTAGVWGNQPQHF. The CDR3 DNA follows: TGCGCCAGCAGCACAGCAGGGGTTTGGGGCAATCAGCCCCAGCATTTT.

This chain connects TRBV9 to TRBJ1-6; 8 bases match TRBD1. CDR1 is SGDLS and CDR2 is YYNGEE in the germline V gene. The V segment lost 3 bases and the J segment 1 base; nucleotides outside the gene matches: 6. The CDR3 covers 17 residues. The chain's CDR3 is CASSATDRVSYNSPLHF. CDR3 DNA sequence: TGTGCCAGCAGCGCCACGGACAGGGTGTCCTATAATTCACCCCTCCACTTT.

The J gene is TRBJ2-7, the V gene TRBV5-4; D unclear. CDR1 is SGHNT, CDR2 YYREEE, per germline (reference sequence). This CDR3 spans 12 amino acids. V lost 3 bases and J lost 6, with 10 bases in between. The CDR3 nucleotides read TGTGCCAGCAGCTCAAAATCGGCCGAGCAGTACTTC. The encoded protein is CASSSKSAEQYF.

This clone was seen only once. CDR3 DNA: TGCGCCAGCAGCCAAGATATCCTAGCGGCCAATGAGCAGTTCTTC. This sequence encodes CASSQDILAANEQFF. J is TRBJ2-1 and V is TRBV4-3, with 7 bases that match TRBD2. Germline CDR1 and CDR2: LGHNA and YSLEER. J was trimmed by 6 bases and V by 0 bases; bases with no gene match: 5. The length of the CDR3 is 15 residues.

This sequence joins TRBV21-1 and TRBJ2-7; TRBD1 is the table's D call and was not checked against the DNA. TRBV21-1 is marked as a pseudogene. This CDR3 region has 14 residues. The DNA of the CDR3 is TGTGCCAGCAGCATAGGGGGTCTTCTCTACGAGCAGTACTTC. Amino acids: CASSIGGLLYEQYF.

This sequence joins TRBV5-6 and TRBJ2-5; the D is unclear. Trimming stripped 0 bases from V and 0 bases from J, with 3 bases between. CDR1 and CDR2 (germline): SGHDT, YYEEEE. CDR3 size: 13 residues. CDR3 residues: CASSLDYQETQYF. The CDR3 coding sequence is TGTGCCAGCAGCTTGGACTACCAAGAGACCCAGTACTTC.

The J gene is TRBJ2-1, the V gene TRBV11-1, with TRBD1 matching over 7 bases. V was pared by 1 base and J by 7 bases, with 1 base of the junction left unmatched. Germline CDR1 SGHAT, CDR2 FQDESV (reference sequence). The CDR3 totals 13 residues. The CDR3 DNA reads TGTGCCAGCAGCTTAGGGGACAGAAATGAGCAGTTCTTC. This sequence encodes CASSLGDRNEQFF. The full variable domain, rest sourced from reference TRBV11-1 and TRBJ2-1, is EAEVAQSPRYKITEKSQAVAFWCDPISGHATLYWYRQILGQGPELLVQFQDESVVDDSQLPKDRFSAERLKGVDSTLKIQPAELGDSAMYLCASSLGDRNEQFFGPGTRLTVL.

This clone was observed a single time. The V and J genes are TRBV6-5 and TRBJ1-1; possible D gene TRBD1, 5 bases. Germline V CDR1 and CDR2: MNHEY, SVGAGI. The V and J ends lost 5 bases and 1 base respectively, with 11 bases between them. CDR3 size: 14 residues. The CDR3 region is CASSIDSANTEAFF. The CDR3 nucleotides read TGTGCCAGCAGTATAGACAGCGCGAACACTGAAGCTTTCTTT.

V usage is TRBV7-9 and J usage is TRBJ2-7; TRBD1 or TRBD2 may be the D gene (5 bases each). Germline V gives CDR1 SEHNR, CDR2 FQNEAQ (reference sequence). This CDR3 contains 14 residues. The V end lost 6 bases, the J end lost 0 bases, and 12 bases lay between the germline ends. In DNA form, the CDR3 reads TGTGCCAGCAGTGGGGCAGGGAGCTCCTACGAGCAGTACTTC. The encoded protein is CASSGAGSSYEQYF. The whole variable domain, filled in from reference TRBV7-9 and TRBJ2-7, reads DTGVSQNPRHKITKRGQNVTFRCDPISEHNRLYWYRQTLGQGPEFLTYFQNEAQLEKSRLLSDRFSAERPKGSFSTLEIQRTEQGDSAMYLCASSGAGSSYEQYFGPGTRLTVT.